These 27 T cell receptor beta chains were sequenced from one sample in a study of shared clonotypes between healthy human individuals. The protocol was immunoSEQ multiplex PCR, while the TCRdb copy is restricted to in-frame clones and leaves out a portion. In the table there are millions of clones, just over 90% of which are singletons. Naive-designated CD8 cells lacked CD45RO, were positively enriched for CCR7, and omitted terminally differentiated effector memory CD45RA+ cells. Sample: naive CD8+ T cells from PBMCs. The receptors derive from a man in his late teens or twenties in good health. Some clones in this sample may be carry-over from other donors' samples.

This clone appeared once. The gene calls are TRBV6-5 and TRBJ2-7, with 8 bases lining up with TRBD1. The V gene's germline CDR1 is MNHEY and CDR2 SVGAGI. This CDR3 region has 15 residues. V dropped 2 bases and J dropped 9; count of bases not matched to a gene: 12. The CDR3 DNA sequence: TGTGCCAGCAGTTACGGCGTCCCAGGGGGCGCTGGGCAGTACTTC. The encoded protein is CASSYGVPGGAGQYF.

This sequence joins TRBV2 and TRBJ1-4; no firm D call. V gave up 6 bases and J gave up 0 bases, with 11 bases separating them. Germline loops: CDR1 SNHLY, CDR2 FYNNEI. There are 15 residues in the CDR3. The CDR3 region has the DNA TGTGCCAGCAGGGAGAGCCTGGCAACTAATGAAAAACTGTTTTTT. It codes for CASRESLATNEKLFF.

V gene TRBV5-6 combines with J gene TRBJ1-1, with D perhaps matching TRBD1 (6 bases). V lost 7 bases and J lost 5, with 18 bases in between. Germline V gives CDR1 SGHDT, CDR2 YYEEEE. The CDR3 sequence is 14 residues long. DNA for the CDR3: TGTGCCAGCCGGGAGTGGGGGGCTCGGACTGAAGCTTTCTTT. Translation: CASREWGARTEAFF.

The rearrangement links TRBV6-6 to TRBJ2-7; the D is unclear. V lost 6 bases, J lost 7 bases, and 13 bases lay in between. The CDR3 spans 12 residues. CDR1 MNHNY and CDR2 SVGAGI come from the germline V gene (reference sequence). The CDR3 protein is CASRDHLREQYF. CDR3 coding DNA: TGTGCCAGCAGAGACCACCTTAGAGAGCAGTACTTC.

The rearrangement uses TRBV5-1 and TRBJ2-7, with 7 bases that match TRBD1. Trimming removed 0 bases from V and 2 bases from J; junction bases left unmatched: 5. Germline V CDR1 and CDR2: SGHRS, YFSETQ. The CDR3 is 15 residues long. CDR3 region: CASSLEARGTYEQYF. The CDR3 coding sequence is TGCGCCAGCAGCTTGGAAGCCAGGGGGACCTACGAGCAGTACTTC.

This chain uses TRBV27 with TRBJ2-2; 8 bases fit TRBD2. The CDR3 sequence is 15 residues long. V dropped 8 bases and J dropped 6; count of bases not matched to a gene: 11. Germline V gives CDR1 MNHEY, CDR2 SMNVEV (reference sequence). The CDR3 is CASGPTSGYPGELFF. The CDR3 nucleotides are TGTGCCAGCGGCCCAACTAGCGGATATCCCGGGGAGCTGTTTTTT.

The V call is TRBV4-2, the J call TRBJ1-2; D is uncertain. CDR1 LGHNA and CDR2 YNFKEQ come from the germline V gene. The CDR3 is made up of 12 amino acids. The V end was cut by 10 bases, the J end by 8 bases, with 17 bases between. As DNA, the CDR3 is TGTGCCACCTTGACTCCTCTGGGAGGCTACACCTTC. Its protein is CATLTPLGGYTF.

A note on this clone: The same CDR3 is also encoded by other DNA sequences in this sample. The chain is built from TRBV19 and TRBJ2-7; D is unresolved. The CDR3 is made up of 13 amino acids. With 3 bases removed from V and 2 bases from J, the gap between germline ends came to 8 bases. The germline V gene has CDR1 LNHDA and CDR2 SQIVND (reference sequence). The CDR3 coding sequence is TGTGCCAGTAGTATTGGGCCCCCCTACGAGCAGTACTTC. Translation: CASSIGPPYEQYF.

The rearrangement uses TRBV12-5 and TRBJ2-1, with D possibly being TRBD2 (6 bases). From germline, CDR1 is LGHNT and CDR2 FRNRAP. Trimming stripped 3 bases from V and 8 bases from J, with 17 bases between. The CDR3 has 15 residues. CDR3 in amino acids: CASGFLGGSLDEQFF. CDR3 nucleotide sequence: TGTGCTAGTGGTTTTCTGGGGGGTTCTCTTGATGAGCAGTTCTTC.

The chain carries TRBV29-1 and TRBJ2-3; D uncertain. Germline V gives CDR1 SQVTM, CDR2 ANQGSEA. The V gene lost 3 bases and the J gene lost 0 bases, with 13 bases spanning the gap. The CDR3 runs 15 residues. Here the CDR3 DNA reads TGCAGCGTTGAGGGTGACGGTGCTAGCACAGATACGCAGTATTTT. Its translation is CSVEGDGASTDTQYF.

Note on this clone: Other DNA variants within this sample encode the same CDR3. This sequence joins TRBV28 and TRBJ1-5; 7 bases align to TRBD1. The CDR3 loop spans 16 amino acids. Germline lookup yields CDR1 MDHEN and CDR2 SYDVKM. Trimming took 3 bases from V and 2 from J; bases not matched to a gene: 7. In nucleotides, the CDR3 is TGTGCCAGCAGTTTTGGGCCTGGACAGGGCAATCAGCCCCAGCATTTT. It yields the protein CASSFGPGQGNQPQHF.

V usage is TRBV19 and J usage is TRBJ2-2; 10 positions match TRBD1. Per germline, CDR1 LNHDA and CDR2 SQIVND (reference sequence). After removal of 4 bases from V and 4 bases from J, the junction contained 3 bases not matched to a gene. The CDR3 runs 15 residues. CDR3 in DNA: TGTGCCAGTAGTACCGGGACAGGGGTCACCGGGGAGCTGTTTTTT. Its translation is CASSTGTGVTGELFF.

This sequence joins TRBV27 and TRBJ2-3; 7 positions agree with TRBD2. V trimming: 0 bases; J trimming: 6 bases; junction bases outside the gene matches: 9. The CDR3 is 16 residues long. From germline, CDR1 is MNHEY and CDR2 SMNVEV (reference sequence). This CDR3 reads CASSLSVGGSADTQYF. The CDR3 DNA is TGTGCCAGCAGTTTATCGGTGGGCGGGAGTGCCGATACGCAGTATTTT.

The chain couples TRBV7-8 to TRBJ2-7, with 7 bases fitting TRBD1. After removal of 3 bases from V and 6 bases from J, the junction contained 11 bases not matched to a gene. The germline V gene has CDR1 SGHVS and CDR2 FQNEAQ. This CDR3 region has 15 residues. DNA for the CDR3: TGTGCCAGCAGCTTCAGACAGGGTACTGGTCTCGAGCAGTACTTC. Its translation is CASSFRQGTGLEQYF.

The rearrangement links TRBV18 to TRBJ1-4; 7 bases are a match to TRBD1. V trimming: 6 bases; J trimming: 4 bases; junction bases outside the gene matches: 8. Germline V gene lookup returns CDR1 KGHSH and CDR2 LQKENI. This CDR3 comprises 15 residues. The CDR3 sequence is CASSPARDSNEKLFF. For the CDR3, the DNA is TGTGCCAGCTCCCCTGCTCGGGACAGTAATGAAAAACTGTTTTTT.

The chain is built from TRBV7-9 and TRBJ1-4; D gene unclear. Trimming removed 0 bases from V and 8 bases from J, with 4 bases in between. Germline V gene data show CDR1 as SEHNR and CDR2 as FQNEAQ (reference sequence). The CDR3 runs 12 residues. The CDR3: CASSLAMEKLFF. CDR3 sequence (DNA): TGTGCCAGCAGCTTAGCAATGGAAAAACTGTTTTTT.

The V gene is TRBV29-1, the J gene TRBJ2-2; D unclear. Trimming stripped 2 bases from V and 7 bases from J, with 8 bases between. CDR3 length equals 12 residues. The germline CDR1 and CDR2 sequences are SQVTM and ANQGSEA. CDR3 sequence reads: CSVEPLGGELFF. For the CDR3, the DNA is TGCAGCGTTGAACCCCTAGGCGGGGAGCTGTTTTTT.

Here the CDR3 DNA reads TGCGCCAGCAGCCTCGCGAGGGTCGCTCCAGGGGAGACCCAGTACTTC. Its translation: CASSLARVAPGETQYF. The J gene is TRBJ2-5, the V gene TRBV4-1, with D perhaps matching TRBD1 or TRBD2 (5 bases each). Germline CDR1 and CDR2: MGHRA and YSYEKL. V was cut by 4 bases and J by 5 bases, with 20 bases left in between. The CDR3 spans 16 residues.

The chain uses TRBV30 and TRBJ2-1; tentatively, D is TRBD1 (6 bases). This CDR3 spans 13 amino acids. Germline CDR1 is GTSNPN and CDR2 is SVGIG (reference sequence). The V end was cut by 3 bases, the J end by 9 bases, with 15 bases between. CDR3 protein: CAWSYLARGEQFF. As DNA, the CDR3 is TGTGCCTGGAGCTATCTCGCCAGGGGTGAGCAGTTCTTC.

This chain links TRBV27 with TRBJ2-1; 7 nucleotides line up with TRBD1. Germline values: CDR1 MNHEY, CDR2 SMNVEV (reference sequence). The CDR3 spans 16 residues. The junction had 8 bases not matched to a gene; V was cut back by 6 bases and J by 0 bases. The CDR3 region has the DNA TGTGCCAGCAGCCCTCGGACAGGACCCTCCTACAATGAGCAGTTCTTC. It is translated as CASSPRTGPSYNEQFF.

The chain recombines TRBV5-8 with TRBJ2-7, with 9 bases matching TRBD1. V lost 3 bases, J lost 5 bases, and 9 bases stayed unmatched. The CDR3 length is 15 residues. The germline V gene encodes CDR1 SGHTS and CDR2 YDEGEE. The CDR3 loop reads CASSWNRGLVDEQYF. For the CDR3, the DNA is TGTGCCAGCAGCTGGAACAGGGGGCTAGTGGACGAGCAGTACTTC.

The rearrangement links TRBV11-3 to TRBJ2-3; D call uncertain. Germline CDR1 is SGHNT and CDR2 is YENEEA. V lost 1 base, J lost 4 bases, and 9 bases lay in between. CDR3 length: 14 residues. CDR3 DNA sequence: TGTGCCAGCAGCTTAGCCCCCGCACCAGATACGCAGTATTTT. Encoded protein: CASSLAPAPDTQYF.

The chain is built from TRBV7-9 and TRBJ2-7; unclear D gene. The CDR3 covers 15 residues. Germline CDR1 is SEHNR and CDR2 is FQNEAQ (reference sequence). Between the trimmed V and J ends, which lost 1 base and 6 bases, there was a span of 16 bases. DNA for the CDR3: TGTGCCAGCAGCTTAGTAGGGAACCCCTCTCGCGAGCAGTACTTC. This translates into CASSLVGNPSREQYF.

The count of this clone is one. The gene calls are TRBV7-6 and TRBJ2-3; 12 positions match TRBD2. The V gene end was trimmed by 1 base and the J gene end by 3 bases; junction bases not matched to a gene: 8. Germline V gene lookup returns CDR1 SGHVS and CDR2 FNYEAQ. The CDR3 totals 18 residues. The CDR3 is CASSLGLAGGPPTDTQYF. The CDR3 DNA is TGTGCCAGCAGCTTAGGGCTAGCGGGAGGGCCCCCGACAGATACGCAGTATTTT.

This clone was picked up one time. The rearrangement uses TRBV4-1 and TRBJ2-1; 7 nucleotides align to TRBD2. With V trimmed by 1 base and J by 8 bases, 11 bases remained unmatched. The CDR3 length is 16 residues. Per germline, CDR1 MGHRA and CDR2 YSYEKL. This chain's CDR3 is CASSQGSTSPRDEQFF. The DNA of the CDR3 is TGCGCCAGCAGCCAAGGGTCGACTAGCCCCAGGGATGAGCAGTTCTTC.

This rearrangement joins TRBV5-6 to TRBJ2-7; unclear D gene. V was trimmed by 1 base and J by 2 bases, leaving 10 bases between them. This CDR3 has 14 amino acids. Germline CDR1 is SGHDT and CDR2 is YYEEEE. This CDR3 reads CASSLSVRPYEQYF. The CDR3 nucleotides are TGTGCCAGCAGCTTGAGCGTTCGGCCCTACGAGCAGTACTTC.

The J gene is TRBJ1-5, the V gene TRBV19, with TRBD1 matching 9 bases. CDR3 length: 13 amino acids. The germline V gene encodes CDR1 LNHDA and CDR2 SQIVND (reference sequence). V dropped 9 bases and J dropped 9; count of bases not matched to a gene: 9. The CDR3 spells CASGQGNGAPQHF. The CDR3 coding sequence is TGTGCCAGCGGACAGGGGAACGGTGCGCCCCAGCATTTT.